These 20 T cell receptor beta chains came from one sample sequenced in a study of regulatory T cells in long-lasting Graves disease. As for time point: newly diagnosed GD, antithyroid drugs for less than 3 months. RNA from PBMCs was the source of the TCR library. Construction of TCR beta libraries relied on iRepertoire HTBI primers and on Arm-PCR targeting CDR3 regions. In TCRdb, the multiplex PCR reads were re-called with MiXCR into one record per CDR3 protein. The table shows approximately 460,000 distinct CDR3 sequences, with roughly 15% occurring only once. These data also formed part of another study, on T cells in Graves' hyperthyroidism and ophthalmopathy.

The sequenced sample was peripheral blood mononuclear cells (PBMCs), obtained at new diagnosis, from a patient treated with antithyroid drugs. Receptors originate from a woman in her thirties with Graves disease.

A remark on this clonotype: This may arise from a read error, as a much more abundant clone is one base away. The chain recombines TRBV11-2 with TRBJ2-7; D gene ambiguous. CDR3 size: 11 residues. Germline V CDR1 and CDR2: SGHAT, FQNNGV. The CDR3 region has the DNA TGTCCCAGCAGCTCTGGGTTCGAGCAGTACTTC. Translated, it gives CPSSSGFEQYF.

This clonotype was seen only a few times. The genes are TRBV7-8 and TRBJ2-7; no clear D gene. Germline assignment: CDR1 SGHVS and CDR2 FQNEAQ. Trimming took off 0 bases at V and 6 bases at J, with 9 bases between the two ends. The CDR3 is made up of 13 amino acids. CDR3 sequence: CASSLAGRSEQYF. Written as DNA, the CDR3 is TGTGCCAGCAGCTTAGCGGGCAGGAGCGAGCAGTACTTC.

This rearrangement joins TRBV7-8 to TRBJ1-6; a weak D match, TRBD1 (5 bases). Looked up from germline, CDR1 is SGHVS and CDR2 is FQNEAQ. Trimming removed 4 bases from V and 14 bases from J, with 12 bases in between. The CDR3 loop spans 12 amino acids. The CDR3 region is CASSSAQGALHF. The CDR3 coding sequence is TGTGCCAGCAGCTCCGCCCAGGGCGCCCTCCACTTT.

This clonotype was seen many times. The chain couples TRBV27 to TRBJ2-1, with D perhaps being TRBD1 or TRBD2 (5 bases each). The germline gives CDR1 MNHEY, CDR2 SMNVEV (reference sequence). CDR3 length equals 16 residues. V dropped 2 bases and J dropped 5 bases, with 16 bases sitting between them. CDR3 DNA: TGTGCCAGCAGTTTAGGGGCGGGTGTGGGGCACAATGAGCAGTTCTTC. Its translation is CASSLGAGVGHNEQFF.

At least ten counts were recorded for this clonotype. The V and J genes are TRBV11-1 and TRBJ1-4; D gene unclear. Looked up from germline, CDR1 is SGHAT and CDR2 is FQDESV (reference sequence). The CDR3 runs 15 residues. V lost 5 bases to trimming and J lost 3 bases, with 13 bases between them. CDR3 loop: CASSASTAPNEKLFF. DNA for the CDR3: TGTGCCAGCAGCGCATCGACGGCTCCTAATGAAAAACTGTTTTTT. The whole variable domain, filled in from reference TRBV11-1 and TRBJ1-4, reads EAEVAQSPRYKITEKSQAVAFWCDPISGHATLYWYRQILGQGPELLVQFQDESVVDDSQLPKDRFSAERLKGVDSTLKIQPAELGDSAMYLCASSASTAPNEKLFFGSGTQLSVL.

This clonotype appeared a few times. It may be a read error: a sequence one base away is much more abundant. This sequence joins TRBV6-1 and TRBJ2-7; D not certain. Looked up from germline, CDR1 is MNHNS and CDR2 is SASEGT. This CDR3 is 14 amino acids long. Trimming removed 8 bases from V and 3 bases from J, with 17 bases in between. The CDR3 sequence: CASPPPGYGYEQYF. DNA for the CDR3: TGTGCCAGCCCACCACCGGGCTACGGCTACGAGCAGTACTTC.

Only a few counts were recorded for this clonotype. Germline is not matched at one junction end, which may reflect a read error. The gene calls are TRBV6-1 and TRBJ2-3; tentative D call: TRBD2 (6 bases). Germline CDR1 MNHNS, CDR2 SASEGT. The CDR3 contains 15 residues. The CDR3 nucleotides read TGTGCCAGCAGGAACTTTGGAGGGATCACAGGTACGCAGTATTTT. Amino acids: CASRNFGGITGTQYF.

The table lists this clonotype with many counts. CDR3 region: CASSLRSGTYGYTF. The CDR3, as DNA: TGTGCCAGCAGCTTAAGGTCGGGAACCTATGGCTACACCTTC. The rearrangement uses TRBV7-8 and TRBJ1-2; D unclear. This CDR3 has 14 amino acids. Germline assignment: CDR1 SGHVS and CDR2 FQNEAQ. The V end lost 2 bases, the J end lost 4 bases, and 11 bases lay between the germline ends.

The rearrangement uses TRBV7-2 and TRBJ2-7; D is unclear. The germline V gene has CDR1 SGHTA and CDR2 FQGNSA. Trimming shortened V by 6 bases and J by 2 bases, and 17 bases separated the two germline ends. CDR3 length: 15 amino acids. For the CDR3, the DNA is TGTGCCAGCAGGCCCGCTGAACCTCTCACCTACGAGCAGTACTTC. Its translation is CASRPAEPLTYEQYF.

This clonotype occurred a few times. The genes are TRBV20-1 and TRBJ2-4; D may be TRBD1 (5 bases). Germline CDR1 DFQATT, CDR2 SNEGSKA (reference sequence). The CDR3 has 14 residues. Between the trimmed V and J ends, which lost 0 bases and 4 bases, there was a span of 10 bases. The CDR3 DNA reads TGCAGTGCTAGAGACAGGGTCGGTAAAAACATTCAGTACTTC. Translation: CSARDRVGKNIQYF.

The rearrangement uses TRBV24-1 and TRBJ2-5; TRBD2 matches at 8 bases. The CDR3 totals 15 residues. Looked up from germline, CDR1 is KGHDR and CDR2 is SFDVKD. V dropped 9 bases and J dropped 5; count of bases not matched to a gene: 13. The CDR3 bases are TGTGCCACCCAGGGCGAGCGGGAGTTCCAGGAGACCCAGTACTTC. Amino acids: CATQGEREFQETQYF.

The V gene is TRBV24-1, the J gene TRBJ1-2, with D perhaps TRBD1 (5 bases). With 2 bases removed from V and 5 bases from J, the gap between germline ends came to 20 bases. The CDR3 loop spans 17 amino acids. Germline V CDR1 and CDR2: KGHDR, SFDVKD. CDR3: CATSDSDGTALGYGYTF. In DNA, the CDR3 is TGTGCCACCAGTGATTCGGACGGGACCGCCCTGGGGTATGGCTACACCTTC.

At least ten counts were recorded for this clonotype. This chain joins TRBV2 and TRBJ2-3; 7 positions match TRBD2. CDR1 and CDR2 from the germline V gene are SNHLY and FYNNEI. The trim removed 6 bases at V and 8 bases at J, leaving 8 bases unmatched. The CDR3 has 13 residues. CDR3 nucleotides: TGTGCCAGCAGGGTAGCGGGCTCCCCTACGCAGTATTTT. This encodes CASRVAGSPTQYF.

This clonotype was detected many times. CDR3 in amino acids: CATSIQGPNYGYTF. CDR3 bases: TGTGCCACCTCGATACAGGGTCCGAACTATGGCTACACCTTC. The rearrangement joins TRBV2 to TRBJ1-2; weak D call: TRBD1 (6 bases). The CDR3 length is 14 residues. Germline loops: CDR1 SNHLY, CDR2 FYNNEI. The V and J ends lost 10 bases and 2 bases respectively, with 17 bases between them.

In its sample, this clonotype was seen a few times. The J gene is TRBJ2-3, the V gene TRBV5-1; 9 nucleotides match TRBD1. V dropped 7 bases and J dropped 5; count of bases not matched to a gene: 11. The CDR3 sequence is 15 residues long. Germline V gene data show CDR1 as SGHRS and CDR2 as YFSETQ. The CDR3 sequence: CASSGTGSPEDTQYF. CDR3 DNA: TGCGCCAGCTCCGGGACAGGGTCACCCGAAGATACGCAGTATTTT.

This clonotype was seen ten or more times. The chain joins TRBV18 to TRBJ2-2, with 7 positions matching TRBD2. Trimming cost V 1 base and J 2 bases; bases outside gene matches: 7. Germline CDR1 KGHSH, CDR2 LQKENI. This CDR3 spans 17 amino acids. CDR3 sequence: CASSPLPVAGNTGELFF. The CDR3 DNA reads as TGTGCCAGCTCACCACTTCCGGTAGCGGGTAACACCGGGGAGCTGTTTTTT.

There are a few counts of this clonotype. This chain uses TRBV30 with TRBJ2-1; 7 bases are a match to TRBD2. This CDR3 has 17 residues. V lost 0 bases and J lost 8; bases outside the gene matches: 16. Looked up from germline, CDR1 is GTSNPN and CDR2 is SVGIG (reference sequence). CDR3 DNA sequence: TGTGCCTGGAGTGTACCAGTTAGGTGGGAGGGCCCCGATGAGCAGTTCTTC. It is translated as CAWSVPVRWEGPDEQFF.

J is TRBJ2-7 and V is TRBV28; no clear D gene. The germline CDR1 and CDR2 sequences are MDHEN and SYDVKM. Trimming shortened V by 6 bases and J by 6 bases, and 15 bases separated the two germline ends. The CDR3 sequence is 13 residues long. CDR3 protein: CASRSPVGTEQYF. In nucleotides, the CDR3 is TGTGCCAGCAGATCACCAGTAGGTACCGAGCAGTACTTC.

The V call is TRBV7-2, the J call TRBJ1-2; 9 bases are shared with TRBD1. The CDR3 runs 18 residues. V was clipped by 0 bases and J by 0 bases; unmatched bases: 8. Germline V gene lookup returns CDR1 SGHTA and CDR2 FQGNSA. The chain's CDR3 is CASSLASPGQGSNYGYTF. DNA of the CDR3: TGTGCCAGCAGCTTAGCCTCCCCGGGACAGGGTTCTAACTATGGCTACACCTTC.

This clonotype was found many times. The chain combines TRBV6-5 with TRBJ2-7; D is unresolved. This CDR3 comprises 15 residues. The V and J ends lost 4 bases and 2 bases respectively, with 15 bases between them. CDR1 MNHEY and CDR2 SVGAGI come from the germline V gene. The CDR3 DNA reads as TGTGCCAGCAGTTCCAGTGTCAGGCCCCCCTACGAGCAGTACTTC. Amino acids: CASSSSVRPPYEQYF.